One sample yielded the 17 T cell receptor beta chains listed below, sequenced in a study of T cells in Graves' hyperthyroidism and ophthalmopathy. TCR beta CDR3 regions were amplified from RNA. A first-round RT-PCR of the TCR CDR3 used the HTBI primer set. TCRdb ran MiXCR on the multiplex PCR reads and lists one entry per CDR3 protein. This table holds 150,000 or so distinct CDR3 sequences, approximately 9% found once. The source material was blood. These receptors all come from a woman under 30 with Graves' hyperthyroidism that later progressed to Graves' ophthalmopathy.

This clonotype occurred a few times. The chain carries TRBV7-3 and TRBJ2-1; 11 nucleotides match TRBD2. J was trimmed by 7 bases and V by 6 bases; bases with no gene match: 8. The germline gives CDR1 SGHTA, CDR2 FQGTGA. This CDR3 region has 15 residues. The chain's CDR3 is CASSLAGGGGNEQFF. CDR3 DNA sequence: TGTGCCAGCAGTTTAGCGGGGGGGGGGGGGAATGAGCAGTTCTTC.

This clonotype was recorded at least ten times. The chain has TRBV25-1 and TRBJ2-6, with 7 bases identical to TRBD2. V gave up 1 base and J gave up 4 bases; unmatched junction bases: 4. The CDR3 runs 16 residues. Germline CDR1 reads MGHDK; CDR2 reads SYGVNS. This chain's CDR3 is CASSEWGGYGANVLTF. CDR3 DNA: TGTGCCAGCAGTGAATGGGGAGGGTACGGGGCCAACGTCCTGACTTTC.

At least ten counts were recorded for this clonotype. This CDR3 is CASRPGTSGSPRYNEQFF. CDR3 DNA: TGTGCCAGCAGACCCGGGACTAGCGGGAGCCCACGCTACAATGAGCAGTTCTTC. The chain is built from TRBV27 and TRBJ2-1, with 14 positions matching TRBD2. This CDR3 region has 18 residues. V was pared by 6 bases and J by 3 bases, with 10 bases of the junction left unmatched. Germline-derived CDR1 and CDR2 are MNHEY and SMNVEV (reference sequence).

This clonotype has at least ten counts. The chain is built from TRBV11-2 and TRBJ2-7; a weak D match, TRBD1 (7 bases). The CDR3 length is 14 residues. The V gene lost 5 bases and the J gene lost 3 bases, with 14 bases spanning the gap. Germline V gene lookup returns CDR1 SGHAT and CDR2 FQNNGV. CDR3 sequence (DNA): TGTGCCAGCAGCGCGGGACAGTCTAACTACGAGCAGTACTTC. Protein sequence: CASSAGQSNYEQYF.

This clonotype was picked up many times. The chain is built from TRBV9 and TRBJ2-7; 12 nucleotides line up with TRBD2. Germline V gene sequence: CDR1 SGDLS, CDR2 YYNGEE. This CDR3 has 14 amino acids. V lost 3 bases to trimming and J lost 2 bases; unmatched junction nucleotides: 0. The CDR3, as DNA: TGTGCCAGCAGCGCTAGCGGGGGGGCCTACGAGCAGTACTTC. Protein sequence: CASSASGGAYEQYF.

This clonotype was counted ten times or more. The rearrangement links TRBV7-9 to TRBJ1-5; D gene uncertain. V was clipped by 4 bases and J by 0 bases, with 10 bases between them. Germline CDR1 SEHNR, CDR2 FQNEAQ (reference sequence). The CDR3 has 15 residues. In DNA form, the CDR3 reads TGTGCCAGCAGCTATGTCGGGTATAGCAATCAGCCCCAGCATTTT. Its translation is CASSYVGYSNQPQHF. Variable domain in full (rest from reference TRBV7-9 and TRBJ1-5): DTGVSQNPRHKITKRGQNVTFRCDPISEHNRLYWYRQTLGQGPEFLTYFQNEAQLEKSRLLSDRFSAERPKGSFSTLEIQRTEQGDSAMYLCASSYVGYSNQPQHFGDGTRLSIL.

The rearrangement links TRBV29-1 to TRBJ2-1; tentative D call: TRBD2 (7 bases). From germline, CDR1 is SQVTM and CDR2 ANQGSEA. The CDR3 loop spans 13 amino acids. Trimming pared 7 bases from V and 6 bases from J, leaving 16 bases between. CDR3 DNA sequence: TGCAGCGCCGAGGGGGGGGTGGGCAATGAGCAGTTCTTC. Translation: CSAEGGVGNEQFF.

This rearrangement joins TRBV5-1 to TRBJ1-2; D remains unclear. This CDR3 spans 14 amino acids. Trimming stripped 0 bases from V and 2 bases from J, with 8 bases between. CDR1 SGHRS and CDR2 YFSETQ come from the germline V gene. CDR3 bases: TGCGCCAGCAGCTTGGAGTTTTCAAACTATGGCTACACCTTC. Protein product: CASSLEFSNYGYTF.

This clonotype occurred many times. The chain recombines TRBV4-2 with TRBJ1-5; D is ambiguous. Germline values: CDR1 LGHNA, CDR2 YNFKEQ. CDR3 length equals 15 residues. Trimming shortened V by 2 bases and J by 0 bases, and 8 bases separated the two germline ends. The CDR3 region has the DNA TGTGCCAGCAGCCAACAAGGTGCTAGCAATCAGCCCCAGCATTTT. Translating it yields CASSQQGASNQPQHF.

The V and J genes are TRBV4-2 and TRBJ2-3, with D tentatively TRBD2 (6 bases). The CDR3 runs 15 residues. The V gene's germline CDR1 is LGHNA and CDR2 YNFKEQ. V lost 1 base to trimming and J lost 5 bases, with 13 bases between them. The CDR3 protein is CASSQGTMGKDTQYF. The CDR3 DNA sequence: TGTGCCAGCAGCCAAGGGACTATGGGGAAAGATACGCAGTATTTT.

This clonotype was seen repeatedly, ten times or more. The chain carries TRBV29-1 and TRBJ2-1; D could derive from TRBD1 or TRBD2 (6 bases each). CDR1 is SQVTM and CDR2 is ANQGSEA in the germline V gene. The CDR3 loop spans 15 amino acids. Trimming removed 1 base at V and 10 bases at J, with 20 bases between. The CDR3 loop is CSVEAWTNVGGEQFF. In DNA form, the CDR3 reads TGCAGCGTTGAAGCCTGGACTAACGTAGGGGGAGAGCAGTTCTTC.

There are many counts of this clonotype. V gene TRBV30 combines with J gene TRBJ2-1, with 9 bases matching TRBD2. The CDR3 has 16 residues. The V segment lost 4 bases and the J segment 2 bases; nucleotides outside the gene matches: 9. CDR1 and CDR2 (germline): GTSNPN, SVGIG (reference sequence). The CDR3, as DNA: TGTGCCTGGAACGCTGGCGGGAGGGGTACCTACAATGAGCAGTTCTTC. This gives the protein CAWNAGGRGTYNEQFF.

This clonotype was counted many times. This chain uses TRBV3-1 with TRBJ1-1, with D uncertain. CDR1 is LGHDT, CDR2 YNNKEL, per germline (reference sequence). The V end was cut by 6 bases, the J end by 3 bases, with 11 bases between. The CDR3 sequence is 13 residues long. The CDR3 spells CASSPRSDTEAFF. CDR3 DNA: TGTGCCAGCAGTCCTAGGAGCGACACTGAAGCTTTCTTT.

This clonotype was detected a few times. This rearrangement joins TRBV20-1 to TRBJ2-1; D tentatively reads TRBD1 or TRBD2 (6 bases each). Germline CDR1 DFQATT, CDR2 SNEGSKA (reference sequence). CDR3 length: 14 residues. The V end was cut by 3 bases, the J end by 7 bases, with 16 bases between. CDR3 region: CSASRGTLDNEQFF. CDR3 coding DNA: TGCAGTGCTAGCCGGGGGACACTAGATAATGAGCAGTTCTTC.

This clonotype was detected many times. This sequence joins TRBV6-1 and TRBJ1-1, with 7 positions matching TRBD1. Losses at the gene ends were 6 bases for V and 2 bases for J; bases not matched to a gene: 15. CDR3 size: 17 residues. Germline V gives CDR1 MNHNS, CDR2 SASEGT. The CDR3 DNA reads TGTGCCAGCAGCGGTATTATCAGGGGGTGGGAAAACACTGAAGCTTTCTTT. Its protein is CASSGIIRGWENTEAFF.

As for this clonotype: Relative to the germline gene, one junction end is altered; a read error may explain this. The V and J genes are TRBV6-1 and TRBJ2-7; the D is unclear. This CDR3 spans 13 amino acids. The germline V gene has CDR1 MNHNS and CDR2 SASEGT. The CDR3 protein is CASSPTPGYEQYF. CDR3 bases: TGTGCCAGCAGCCCCACTCCTGGATACGAGCAATACTTC.

This clonotype was counted only a few times. The CDR3 coding sequence is TGTGCCAGCAGCTCATCGGTACAGGAGATTTACTATGGCTACACCTTC. This translates into CASSSSVQEIYYGYTF. V gene TRBV5-6 combines with J gene TRBJ1-2; possibly TRBD1 for D (5 bases). Trimming stripped 3 bases from V and 3 bases from J, with 18 bases between. Germline V gene data show CDR1 as SGHDT and CDR2 as YYEEEE. The CDR3 spans 16 residues. The whole variable domain, filled in from reference TRBV5-6 and TRBJ1-2, reads DAGVTQSPTHLIKTRGQQVTLRCSPKSGHDTVSWYQQALGQGPQFIFQYYEEEERQRGNFPDRFSGHQFPNYSSELNVNALLLGDSALYLCASSSSVQEIYYGYTFGSGTRLTVV.